This TCR beta chain stems from a study of T-cell reconstitution after alpha-beta-depleted transplantation in children. Study-wide points: Some patients' high day-60 TCRbeta diversity was traced to surviving recipient T cells and thymic progenitors. From newly produced T cells came most of the T-cell counts and diversity one year after transplant. After transplant, at about two months, alpha-beta T cells were reportedly derived from several hundred expanded graft clones.

The V gene's germline CDR1 is MDHEN and CDR2 SYDVKM. V trimming: 3 bases; J trimming: 9 bases; junction bases outside the gene matches: 13. The CDR3 has 16 residues. This clonotype was found many times. Its antigen is undetermined. For TCRbeta, the library was prepared with unique molecular identifiers. One entry per CDR3 protein results from TCRdb running MiXCR on the PCR reads. The sample includes around 300,000 distinct CDR3 sequences, around 9.1% of them seen just once. The input for sequencing was PBMCs, taken before TCRalphabeta/CD19-depleted stem cell transplant. The receptor's source is a boy in the first two years of life with acute myeloid leukemia, due to receive a stem cell transplant. The chain is built from TRBV28 and TRBJ2-1, with 8 bases identical to TRBD2. CDR3 loop: CASSFSFRGGEGEQFF. CDR3 DNA: TGTGCCAGCAGTTTCAGTTTCCGGGGGGGCGAGGGTGAGCAGTTCTTC.